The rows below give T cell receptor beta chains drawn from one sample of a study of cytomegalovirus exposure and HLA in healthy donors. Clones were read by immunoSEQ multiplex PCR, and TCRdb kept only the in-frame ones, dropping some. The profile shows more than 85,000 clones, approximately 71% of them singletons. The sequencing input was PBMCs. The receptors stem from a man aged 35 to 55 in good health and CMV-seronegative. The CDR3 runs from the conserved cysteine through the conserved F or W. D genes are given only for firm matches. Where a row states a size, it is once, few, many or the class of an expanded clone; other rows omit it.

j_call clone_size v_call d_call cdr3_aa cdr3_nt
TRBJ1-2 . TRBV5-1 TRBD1 CASSETGGANYGYTF TGCGCCAGCAGCGAGACAGGGGGAGCTAACTATGGCTACACCTTC
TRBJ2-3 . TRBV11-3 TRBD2 CASSRGDFGSTDTQYF TGTGCCAGCAGCCGGGGGGATTTTGGGAGCACAGATACGCAGTATTTT
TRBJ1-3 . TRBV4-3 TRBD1 CASSQDTGAGNTIYF TGCGCCAGCAGCCAGGATACAGGGGCTGGAAACACCATATATTTT
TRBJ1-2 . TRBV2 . CARGTPEGYTF TGTGCCAGGGGGACTCCGGAAGGCTACACCTTC
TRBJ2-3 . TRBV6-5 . CASSYGGITDTQYF TGTGCCAGCAGTTACGGGGGCATCACAGATACGCAGTATTTT
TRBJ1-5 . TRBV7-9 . CASSPHVTTGNQPQHF TGTGCCAGCAGCCCGCACGTAACGACAGGCAATCAGCCCCAGCATTTT
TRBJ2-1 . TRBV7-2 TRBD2 CASSLFLGMSSGRDEQFF TGTGCCAGCAGCTTATTCCTCGGAATGTCTAGCGGTAGGGATGAGCAGTTCTTC
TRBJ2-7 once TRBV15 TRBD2 CATSRVGAGGTYEQYF TGTGCCACCAGCAGAGTAGGCGCGGGGGGGACCTACGAGCAGTACTTC
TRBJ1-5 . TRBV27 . CASSPWEGSNQPQHF TGTGCCAGCAGCCCTTGGGAGGGTAGCAATCAGCCCCAGCATTTT
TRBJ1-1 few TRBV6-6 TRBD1 CASSSQGARYTEAFF TGTGCCAGCAGTTCACAGGGGGCTCGGTACACTGAAGCTTTCTTT
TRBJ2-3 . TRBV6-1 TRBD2 CASSESYSGGIPDTQYF TGTGCCAGCAGTGAATCGTATAGCGGGGGTATCCCAGATACGCAGTATTTT
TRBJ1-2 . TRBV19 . CARGGSDPYGYTF TGTGCCAGGGGCGGGTCGGACCCCTATGGCTACACCTTC
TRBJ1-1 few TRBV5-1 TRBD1 CASSSGTGLSTEAFF TGCGCCAGCAGCTCCGGGACAGGGTTGAGCACTGAAGCTTTCTTT
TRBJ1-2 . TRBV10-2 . CASTGGDPHGYTF TGCGCCAGCACCGGGGGGGACCCGCATGGCTACACCTTC
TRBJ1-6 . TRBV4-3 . CASSQVSPPREDSPLHF TGCGCCAGCAGCCAAGTCTCTCCCCCCAGGGAGGATTCACCCCTCCACTTT
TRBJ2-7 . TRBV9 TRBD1 CASSVVGQGGEQYF TGTGCCAGCAGCGTAGTGGGACAGGGGGGCGAGCAGTACTTC
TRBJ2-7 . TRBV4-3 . CASSLTKNGEQYF TGCGCCAGCAGCCTGACCAAGAACGGGGAGCAGTACTTC
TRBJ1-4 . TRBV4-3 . CASSQDIQGAKLFF TGCGCCAGCAGCCAAGATATACAGGGCGCCAAACTGTTTTTT
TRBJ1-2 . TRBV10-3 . CAISDSGGGGYTF TGTGCCATCAGTGACAGCGGGGGTGGTGGCTACACCTTC
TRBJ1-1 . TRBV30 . CAWSGLNTEAFF TGTGCCTGGAGCGGGTTGAACACTGAAGCTTTCTTT
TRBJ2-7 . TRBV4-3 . CASSFRDKTYEQYF TGCGCCAGCAGCTTTCGGGACAAGACCTACGAGCAGTACTTC
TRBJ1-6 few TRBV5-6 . CASSLDGGRNSPLHF TGTGCCAGCAGCTTGGATGGGGGCCGTAATTCACCCCTCCACTTT
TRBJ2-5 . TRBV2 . CASSEGGGPRTQYF TGTGCCAGCAGTGAAGGAGGAGGTCCTCGGACCCAGTACTTC
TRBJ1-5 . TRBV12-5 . CASGSGVGQPQHF TGTGCTAGTGGTTCGGGGGTAGGGCAGCCCCAGCATTTT
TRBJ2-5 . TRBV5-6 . CASSFGREETQYF TGTGCCAGCAGCTTTGGCAGGGAAGAGACCCAGTACTTC
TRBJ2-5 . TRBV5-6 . CASSTTRTGETQYF TGTGCCAGCAGCACGACTAGAACGGGGGAGACCCAGTACTTC
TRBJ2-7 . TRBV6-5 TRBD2 CASSSPTSGAYEQYF TGTGCCAGCAGCTCCCCAACTAGCGGCGCCTACGAGCAGTACTTC
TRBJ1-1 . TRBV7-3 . CASSSSGGGGTEAFF TGTGCCAGCAGCTCCTCCGGGGGAGGGGGCACTGAAGCTTTCTTT
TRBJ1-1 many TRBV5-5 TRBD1 CASSLSLYRGTKAFF TGTGCCAGCAGCCTCTCCTTGTACAGGGGAACTAAAGCTTTCTTT
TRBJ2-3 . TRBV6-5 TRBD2 CASSLGLADKMGQYF TGTGCCAGCAGTTTGGGACTAGCGGACAAAATGGGGCAGTATTTT
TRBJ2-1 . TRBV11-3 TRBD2 CASSPGLAGYEQFF TGTGCCAGCAGCCCGGGACTAGCGGGGTATGAGCAGTTCTTC
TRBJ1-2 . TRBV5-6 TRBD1 CASSLVGQALNYGYTF TGTGCCAGCAGCTTGGTGGGACAGGCGCTTAACTATGGCTACACCTTC
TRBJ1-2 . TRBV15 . CATSRRHDVAYGYTF TGTGCCACCAGCAGACGTCATGACGTAGCCTATGGCTACACCTTC
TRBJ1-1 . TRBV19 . CASSGQLNTEAFF TGTGCCAGTAGTGGACAGCTGAACACTGAAGCTTTCTTT
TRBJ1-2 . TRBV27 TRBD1 CASSLDRVSGYTF TGTGCCAGCAGTCTGGACAGGGTCAGTGGCTACACCTTC
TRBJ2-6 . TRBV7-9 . CASSLMAGSSAGANVLTF TGTGCCAGCAGCTTAATGGCGGGGTCGTCGGCTGGGGCCAACGTCCTGACTTTC
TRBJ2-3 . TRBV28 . CASIARRGASSTDTQYF TGTGCCAGCATCGCAAGACGGGGGGCTTCTAGCACAGATACGCAGTATTTT
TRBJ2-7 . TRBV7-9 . CASGGGRYEQYF TGTGCCAGCGGGGGGGGGCGTTACGAGCAGTACTTC
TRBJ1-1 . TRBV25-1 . CASSEYIGGSEAFF TGTGCCAGCAGTGAATATATCGGAGGGAGTGAAGCTTTCTTT
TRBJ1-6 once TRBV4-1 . CASSQDEGSYNSPLHF TGCGCCAGCAGCCAAGATGAGGGCTCCTATAATTCACCCCTCCACTTT